In its sample, the clone carrying this T cell receptor beta chain was seen once. Its antigen remains unknown. The V end lost 1 base, the J end lost 4 bases, and 10 bases lay between the germline ends. Germline-derived CDR1 and CDR2 are LGHNA and YNFKEQ. This CDR3 contains 14 residues. The data were taken from a study of blood T cells in healthy people across ages. Study results and caveats: The lack of PBMC sorting stopped any conclusive naive versus antigen-experienced comparison.

Through a sample-barcoded 5' primer and a J-beta primer mix, a second PCR was run for 7 to 11 cycles. TCRdb reprocessed the 5' RACE reads via MiXCR and lists one record per CDR3 protein. The table records 750,000 to 850,000 distinct CDR3 sequences, roughly 25% of them present only once. This sample was also put to use in a study of T cells of mothers and their children.

The receptor comes from a boy aged 5 to 17 in good health. The material sequenced was blood. This chain joins TRBV4-2 and TRBJ1-1; D gene unclear. The CDR3 DNA reads TGTGCCAGCAGCCAAGCTGGGAGACGCACTGAAGCTTTCTTT. This gives the protein CASSQAGRRTEAFF.